Sequencing of this T cell receptor beta chain was carried out in a study of cytomegalovirus exposure and HLA in healthy donors (TCRdb year 2017). With respect to the entire study: An earlier analysis of approximately 640 of the donors reported 250 to 350 Gb of sequence data and approximately 110 million unique TCR beta sequences from around 200 million T cells. Roughly 300 gigabases of sequencing data and around 85 million unique TCR sequences made up an early release that covered around 640 HLA-typed donors. Of the 300 to 500 genotyped donors, more than 75% were placed in the genetic ancestry cluster associated with self-reported Caucasian donors. The study aimed to test whether signatures of past pathogen exposure could be identified by cataloging public T cell receptors. Using immunosequencing, the study profiled T cell repertoires from around 680 subjects and related those repertoires to cytomegalovirus serostatus. Besides the first cohort of under 700 subjects, a separate validation cohort made up of 120 or so different subjects was used. The study combined high-throughput TCR immunosequencing, statistical association of individual TCRs with disease status, and machine learning to predict cytomegalovirus infection status. In a later analysis, previously published TCR beta repertoires from some 640 donors were re-analyzed and high-resolution HLA genotyping was added so that TCR occurrence patterns could be studied. The later analysis used no new phenotypic data to find candidate immune exposures, relying instead on TCR beta sequences and their occurrence across donors. An earlier analysis of around 640 of the donors used high-throughput TCR beta sequencing to judge whether each TCR beta V gene segment behaved as functional or pseudogenic. Donor age, sex, ethnicity and CMV serostatus were compiled together with the repertoire data. Genome-wide SNP genotypes for about three fifths of the roughly 700 donors were used in a later genetic analysis, which treated that subset as a discovery cohort. Every repertoire in the discovery cohort had been generated on one and the same sequencing platform. Both class I and class II loci were covered by HLA typing, at four-digit resolution. The number of typed donors differed by locus: about 629-630 for A, B, C, DRB1 and DQB1; some 500 for DQA1; fewer than 610 for DPA1; and roughly 470 for DPB1. Roughly five DR-DQ haplotypes were treated as single units for association and clustering because of strong linkage in the cohort. On average, 235,054 unique TCR beta nucleotide sequences were sequenced per donor among about 400 genotyped donors of the cohort, with roughly 18% of those sequences being non-productive. Here is what the overall study found, with its caveats: A further reported finding was that TCR beta sequences accurately predicted the HLA-A and HLA-B alleles for most subjects in the first cohort. About 15 rarely observed V segments, including chromosome 9 orphons, were excluded from the earlier analysis of about 600 of the donors because counts were too low. Cytomegalovirus status was reported to be diagnosed by the classifier with high specificity and sensitivity in both the original and validation cohorts. According to the authors, the approach could potentially be generalized to other disease states and immunological phenotypes. A later analysis associated 16,951 TCR beta sequences with specific HLA alleles at a false discovery rate of 0.05. For the cohort, immune exposure information was limited to CMV serostatus. The cohort was sequenced for TCR beta chains only, and without alpha or paired-chain data the features that could be detected were limited. In an earlier analysis of several hundred of the donors, most TCR beta V segments were observed in productive rearrangements about 87% or about 30% of the time, broadly matching IMGT annotations. Because HLA typing was missing for some donors at each locus, association tests included only the typed subset. Presence/absence analyses assumed roughly uniform sequencing depth across donors, an assumption that may not hold. According to a later analysis, most CMV-associated TCR beta chains appeared to be HLA-restricted, and the HLA associations seemed to be driven largely by CMV exposure. Some IMGT-functional V segments, including TRBV6-2 and TRBV6-3, could not be distinguished by the 87-base-pair reads and were therefore excluded. An association between a missense DCLRE1C variant and V-gene and J-gene trimming of TCR beta chains was found in a later genetic analysis and replicated in an independent cohort. Several of the top co-occurrence clusters appeared to be linked to parvovirus B19, influenza, CMV and Epstein-Barr virus, according to a later analysis. According to a later analysis, TCR association rates differed among HLA loci, with DRB1 alleles showing the most associated TCRs and HLA-C alleles showing the fewest. When HLA alleles, especially DR and DQ, strongly co-occurred, TCR associations were difficult to assign to individual alleles. Across donors, most TCR sequences were observed very rarely, whereas some public TCRs were present in many individuals. A few of the identified cytomegalovirus-associated TCR beta chains were confirmed in vitro to be specific for cytomegalovirus antigens. Linkage disequilibrium might explain the correlated functional status among segregating V segments, but an unknown experimental factor could not be excluded. The study gave a list of under 200 TCR beta chains associated with cytomegalovirus. According to a later genetic analysis, donors in an Asian-associated ancestry cluster had fewer N-insertions in productive TCRs than the approximately 670-donor mean. The sequencing pipeline was judged likely to have produced a cluster of highly shared sequence variants as a technical artifact. In a later analysis, HLA-associated TCR beta chains showed more clonal expansion and lower generation probabilities than non-associated chains that were equally common.

In total, more than 500 healthy bone marrow donors made up the cohort. At the time of sampling, all cohort members were nominally healthy, though unrecorded immune exposures were likely present. The donor tested CMV seropositive, placing the donor among the approximately 310 seropositive members of the cohort. A peripheral blood sample was collected from each donor, and TCR beta sequencing was performed on peripheral blood mononuclear cells. Genomic DNA extraction from the blood cell samples was performed with the Qiagen DNeasy Blood Extraction Kit. The CDR3 sequence holds 14 residues, the cysteine and phenylalanine included. CDR3 DNA is the only sequence kept; it has 42 bases, read in frame from the first base. A distance of 12 bases separates the germline ends of V and J, which lose 2 bases and 2 bases respectively. As encoded in the germline V gene (reference sequence), CDR1 is GTSNPN while CDR2 is SVGIG.

Regarding this clone: No cognate antigen has been identified for it. No qualities accompany the bases; no much larger clone lies one base away.

Library creation used the immunoSEQ multiplex PCR assay. The multiplex PCR relied on a mix of 60 forward primers for TCR Vbeta segments and 13 reverse primers for TCR Jbeta segments. The CDR3 region of rearranged TCR beta genes was amplified from genomic DNA with a multiplex PCR assay. The Illumina HiSeq System was used to sequence the amplified TCR beta libraries as 87-base-pair reads. In the authors' own workflow: Across the 500 to 700 repertoires, a later analysis counted 75 million to 90 million unique TCR beta chains, roughly 11 million of which were shared by at least two donors. A nearest-neighbor algorithm error-corrected the raw reads and collapsed the reads into unique sequences, merging closely related sequences to remove PCR and sequencing errors. To assign V, D and J gene segments, CDR3 sequences were aligned to IMGT reference sequences. For a sequence to be retained, a match of at least six nucleotides to both a V gene segment and a J gene segment was required. Rearrangements were called productive when the CDR3 lacked stop codons and stayed in frame with V and J; all others were non-productive. CDR3 was defined according to IMGT convention as the region running from the second conserved V-encoded cysteine to the conserved J-encoded phenylalanine. Sequences without an unambiguous match to a single V gene segment were excluded from the earlier analysis of several hundred of the donors. In an earlier analysis of some 590 of the donors, V segments were called functional above 56.7% productive rearrangements and were called segregating when the between-donor standard deviation exceeded 5%. To diagnose cytomegalovirus status from the catalog of TCR beta chain sequences, a statistical classification framework was built. V and J gene assignment, in a later analysis, came from comparing TCR nucleotide sequences with IMGT/GENE-DB human TR gene sequences. The TCRdist pipeline was used in a later analysis to assign CDR3 sequences and most-parsimonious VDJ recombination scenarios. In a later analysis, every TCR beta chain was defined by the combination of its CDR3 amino acid sequence and its V-gene family, and reads without a unique V-gene family were dropped. In a later analysis, 450 to 600 highly shared, low-generation-probability nucleotide sequences were removed to address suspected cross-contamination and a sequencing artifact. In a later analysis, a clonal expansion index for each public chain was calculated from normalized within-repertoire ranks of inferred template counts. Generation probabilities in a later analysis came from a VDJ recombination model fitted to out-of-frame rearrangements, and those results were checked against IGoR. A later analysis scored TCR-TCR, TCR-HLA and TCR-CMV co-occurrence with hypergeometric tests, applying a repertoire-size bias correction to TCR pairs. False discovery rates were estimated in a later analysis by permuting HLA or CMV assignments 20 times. In a later analysis, co-occurring TCRs were grouped using DBSCAN, and TCRdist sequence similarity was added for clustering within HLA-allele-positive subsets. Co-occurrence clustering excluded repertoires with fewer than 30,000 or more than 120,000 public chains, plus five with anomalous nucleotide sharing. Imported from immuneACCESS, the table was reduced by TCRdb to in-frame sequences with V and J called. These copies leave out some clones; in studies compared against another copy, an unresolved V gene accounts for under half, and the cause of the remainder is not known. V and J calls and clone size follow that table, whereas D and trimming were derived from the DNA. The sample yields roughly 150,000 clones; 81% were counted once. The ten largest clones capture 1% to 1.5% of the sample.

The TCR was taken from a middle-aged man in good health and CMV-seropositive. The chain joins TRBV30 to TRBJ1-2, with a tentative D gene TRBD1 over 6 matching bases. The sequenced sample consisted of PBMCs. The nucleotides are TGTGCCTGGAGTACGACTCAGGGGAACTATGGCTACACCTTC. Translation gives CAWSTTQGNYGYTF.